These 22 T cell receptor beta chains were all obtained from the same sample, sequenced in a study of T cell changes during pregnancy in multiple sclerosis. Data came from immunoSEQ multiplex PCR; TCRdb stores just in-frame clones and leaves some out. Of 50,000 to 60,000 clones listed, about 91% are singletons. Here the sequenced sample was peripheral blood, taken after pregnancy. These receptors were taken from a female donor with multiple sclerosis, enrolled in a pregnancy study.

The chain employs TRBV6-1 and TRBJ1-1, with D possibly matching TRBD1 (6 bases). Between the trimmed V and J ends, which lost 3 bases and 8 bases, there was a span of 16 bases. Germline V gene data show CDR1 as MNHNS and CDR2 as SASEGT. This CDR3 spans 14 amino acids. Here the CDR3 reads CASSDMVVGAEAFF. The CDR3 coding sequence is TGTGCCAGCAGTGACATGGTAGTGGGGGCAGAAGCTTTCTTT.

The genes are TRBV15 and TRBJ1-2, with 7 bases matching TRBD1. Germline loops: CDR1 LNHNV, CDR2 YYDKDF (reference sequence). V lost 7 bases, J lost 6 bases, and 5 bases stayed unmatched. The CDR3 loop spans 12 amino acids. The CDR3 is CATNGQGDGYTF. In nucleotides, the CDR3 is TGTGCCACCAACGGGCAGGGGGATGGCTACACCTTC. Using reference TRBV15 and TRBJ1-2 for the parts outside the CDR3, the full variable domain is DAMVIQNPRYQVTQFGKPVTLSCSQTLNHNVMYWYQQKSSQAPKLLFHYYDKDFNNEADTPDNFQSRRPNTSFCFLDIRSPGLGDTAMYLCATNGQGDGYTFGSGTRLTVV.

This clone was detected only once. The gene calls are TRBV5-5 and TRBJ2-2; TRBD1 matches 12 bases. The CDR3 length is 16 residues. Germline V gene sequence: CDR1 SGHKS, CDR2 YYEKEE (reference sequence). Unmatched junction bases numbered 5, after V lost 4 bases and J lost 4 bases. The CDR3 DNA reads TGTGCCAGCAGCCCTTTGGGACAGGGGGCCACCGGGGAGCTGTTTTTT. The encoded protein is CASSPLGQGATGELFF.

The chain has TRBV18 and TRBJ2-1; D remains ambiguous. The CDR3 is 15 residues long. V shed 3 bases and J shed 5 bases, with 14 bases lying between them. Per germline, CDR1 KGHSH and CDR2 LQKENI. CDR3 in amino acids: CASSPLGASNNEQFF. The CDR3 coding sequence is TGTGCCAGCTCACCTCTCGGTGCGAGCAACAATGAGCAGTTCTTC.

The CDR3 protein is CASSLESGGVQYF. CDR3 nucleotide sequence: TGTGCCAGCAGCTTAGAGTCCGGGGGGGTGCAGTACTTC. The gene calls are TRBV7-3 and TRBJ2-7; 8 bases align to TRBD2. The trim removed 2 bases at V and 9 bases at J, leaving 6 bases unmatched. This CDR3 has 13 residues. Germline CDR1 and CDR2: SGHTA and FQGTGA.

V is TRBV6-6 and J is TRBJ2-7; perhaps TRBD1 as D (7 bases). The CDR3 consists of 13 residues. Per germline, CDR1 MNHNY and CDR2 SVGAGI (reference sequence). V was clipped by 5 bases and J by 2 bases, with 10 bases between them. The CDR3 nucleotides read TGTGCCAGCAGTCGCGGGACAGCCTACGAGCAGTACTTC. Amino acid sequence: CASSRGTAYEQYF.

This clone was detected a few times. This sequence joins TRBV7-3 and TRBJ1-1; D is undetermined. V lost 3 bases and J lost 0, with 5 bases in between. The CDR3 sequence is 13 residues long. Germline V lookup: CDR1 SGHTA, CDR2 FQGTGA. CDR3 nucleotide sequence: TGTGCCAGCAGCTTGCGTATGAACACTGAAGCTTTCTTT. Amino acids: CASSLRMNTEAFF. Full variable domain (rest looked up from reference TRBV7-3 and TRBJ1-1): GAGVSQTPSNKVTEKGKYVELRCDPISGHTALYWYRQSLGQGPEFLIYFQGTGAADDSGLPNDRFFAVRPEGSVSTLKIQRTERGDSAVYLCASSLRMNTEAFFGQGTRLTVV.

CDR3 region: CASSPTGTGGNQPQHF. The CDR3 nucleotides read TGTGCCAGCTCACCAACAGGGACAGGGGGTAATCAGCCCCAGCATTTT. The rearrangement joins TRBV18 to TRBJ1-5; 11 nucleotides agree with TRBD1. The germline CDR1 and CDR2 sequences are KGHSH and LQKENI. With 2 bases clipped from V and 4 bases from J, the junction kept 4 bases outside the gene matches. The CDR3 has 16 amino acids.

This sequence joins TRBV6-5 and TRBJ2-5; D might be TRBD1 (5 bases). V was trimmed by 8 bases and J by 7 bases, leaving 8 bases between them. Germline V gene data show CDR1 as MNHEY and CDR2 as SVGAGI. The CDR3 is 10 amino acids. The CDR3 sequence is CASGAGTQYF. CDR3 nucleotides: TGTGCCAGCGGGGCCGGGACCCAGTACTTC.

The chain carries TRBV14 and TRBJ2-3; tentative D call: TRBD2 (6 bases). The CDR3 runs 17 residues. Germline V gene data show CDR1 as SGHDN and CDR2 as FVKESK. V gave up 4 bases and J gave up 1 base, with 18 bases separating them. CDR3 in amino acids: CASSPQGGGSGTDTQYF. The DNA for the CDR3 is TGTGCCAGCAGCCCCCAAGGTGGAGGGTCGGGCACAGATACGCAGTATTTT.

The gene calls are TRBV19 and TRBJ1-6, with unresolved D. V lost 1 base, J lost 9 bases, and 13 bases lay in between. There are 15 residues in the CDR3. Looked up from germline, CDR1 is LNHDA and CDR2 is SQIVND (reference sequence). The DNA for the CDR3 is TGTGCCAGTAGTATAGTCCCCGCGCTGATTTCACCCCTCCACTTT. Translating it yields CASSIVPALISPLHF.

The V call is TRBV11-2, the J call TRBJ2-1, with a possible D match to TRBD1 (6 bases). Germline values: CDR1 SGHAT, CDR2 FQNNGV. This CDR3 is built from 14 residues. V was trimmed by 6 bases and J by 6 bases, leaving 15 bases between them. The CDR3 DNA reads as TGTGCCAGCAGTCCCGGGACACAAATCAATGAGCAGTTCTTC. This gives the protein CASSPGTQINEQFF.

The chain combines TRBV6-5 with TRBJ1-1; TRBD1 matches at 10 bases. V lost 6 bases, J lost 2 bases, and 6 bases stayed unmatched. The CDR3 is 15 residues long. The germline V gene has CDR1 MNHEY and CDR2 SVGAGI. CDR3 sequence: CASRKTGGGNTEAFF. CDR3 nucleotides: TGTGCCAGCAGGAAGACAGGGGGCGGCAACACTGAAGCTTTCTTT.

Written as DNA, the CDR3 is TGTGCCAGCAGTTACTCGACGGGGGAAAAGAACAATGAGCAGTTCTTC. Amino acids: CASSYSTGEKNNEQFF. This rearrangement joins TRBV6-5 to TRBJ2-1; TRBD2 is a possible D gene (6 bases). The CDR3 sequence is 16 residues long. Per the germline V gene, CDR1 is MNHEY and CDR2 is SVGAGI. V gave up 0 bases and J gave up 5 bases, with 14 bases separating them.

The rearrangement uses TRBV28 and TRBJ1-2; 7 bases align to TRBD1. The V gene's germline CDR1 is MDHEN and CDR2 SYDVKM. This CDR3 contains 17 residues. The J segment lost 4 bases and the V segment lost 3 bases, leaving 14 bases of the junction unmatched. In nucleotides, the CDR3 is TGTGCCAGCAGTTTTAGGGGTTTTGACAGGGTCCGCTATGGCTACACCTTC. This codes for CASSFRGFDRVRYGYTF.

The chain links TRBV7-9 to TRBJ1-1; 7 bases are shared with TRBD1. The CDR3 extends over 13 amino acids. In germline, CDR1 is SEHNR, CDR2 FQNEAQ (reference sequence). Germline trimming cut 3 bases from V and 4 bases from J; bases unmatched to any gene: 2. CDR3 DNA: TGTGCCAGCAGCTTGAGGGGGCCCACTGAAGCTTTCTTT. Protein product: CASSLRGPTEAFF.

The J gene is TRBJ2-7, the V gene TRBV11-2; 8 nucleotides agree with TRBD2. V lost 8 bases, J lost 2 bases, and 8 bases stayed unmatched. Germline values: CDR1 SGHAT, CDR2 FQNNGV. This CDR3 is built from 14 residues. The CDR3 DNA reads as TGTGCCAGCCGCCCGAGCGGGGGTCCCTACGAGCAGTACTTC. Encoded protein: CASRPSGGPYEQYF.

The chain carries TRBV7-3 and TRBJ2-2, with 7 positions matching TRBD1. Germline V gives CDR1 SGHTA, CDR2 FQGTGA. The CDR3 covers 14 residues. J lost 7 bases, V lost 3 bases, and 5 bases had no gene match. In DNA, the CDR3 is TGTGCCAGCAGCTTTGACAGGGCTAACGGGGAGCTGTTTTTT. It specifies CASSFDRANGELFF. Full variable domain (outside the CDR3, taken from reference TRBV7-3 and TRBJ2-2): GAGVSQTPSNKVTEKGKYVELRCDPISGHTALYWYRQSLGQGPEFLIYFQGTGAADDSGLPNDRFFAVRPEGSVSTLKIQRTERGDSAVYLCASSFDRANGELFFGEGSRLTVL.

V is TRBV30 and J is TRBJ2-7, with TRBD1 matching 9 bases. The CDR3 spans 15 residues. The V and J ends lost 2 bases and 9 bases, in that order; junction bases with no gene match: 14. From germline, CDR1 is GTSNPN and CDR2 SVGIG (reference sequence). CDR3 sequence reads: CAWSQGTGLPMGQYF. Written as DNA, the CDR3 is TGTGCCTGGAGTCAGGGGACAGGGTTACCGATGGGGCAGTACTTC.

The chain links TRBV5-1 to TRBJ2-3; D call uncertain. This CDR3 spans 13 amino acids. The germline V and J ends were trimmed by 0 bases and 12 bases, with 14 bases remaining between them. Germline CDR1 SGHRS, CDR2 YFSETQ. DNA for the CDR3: TGCGCCAGCAGCTTGGCCTGGCTTTCTGCCCAGTATTTT. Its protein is CASSLAWLSAQYF.

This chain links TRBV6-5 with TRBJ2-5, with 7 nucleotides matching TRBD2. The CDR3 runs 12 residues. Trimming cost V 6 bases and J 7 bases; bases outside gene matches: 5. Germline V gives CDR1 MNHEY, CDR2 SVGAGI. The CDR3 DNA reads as TGTGCCAGCAGCCTACCGGGGGGGACCCAGTACTTC. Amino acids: CASSLPGGTQYF.

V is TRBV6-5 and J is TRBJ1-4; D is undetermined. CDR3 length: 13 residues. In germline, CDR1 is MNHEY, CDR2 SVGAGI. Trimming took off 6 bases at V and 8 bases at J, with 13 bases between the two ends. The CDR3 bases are TGTGCCAGCAGAGGGCGCGCGGGCGAAAAACTGTTTTTT. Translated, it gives CASRGRAGEKLFF.